This paragraph reports one TCR beta chain. The antigen it recognizes is unknown. Qualities for individual bases were not recorded, and no much larger clone is one base off. In light of the paper, this sample's time point label describes: cells obtained before transplantation from donor or recipient. CD3+CD4+ and CD3+CD8+ populations were FACS-sorted from unstimulated pre-transplant donor and recipient cells taken from spleen or lymph nodes. This sample was included in a study of graft-versus-host responses after intestinal transplantation (dated by TCRdb to about 2021). For the wider study: Recipients received multivisceral, liver-intestinal, or isolated intestinal transplants. To identify alloreactive clones, pre-transplant mixed lymphocyte reaction products were sequenced and then compared with unstimulated pre-transplant donor and recipient T cells. Graft-versus-host and host-versus-graft alloreactive T cell clones were tracked in the graft, circulation and bone marrow after intestinal transplantation using bulk TCR-beta CDR3 sequencing. The cohort enrolled some 24 intestinal transplant recipients, one of whom was a retransplant, and 3 patients without pretransplant specimens were excluded. All recipients received anti-thymocyte globulin induction followed by maintenance tacrolimus and steroids for approximately 3 years. Rather than being sequenced by the commercial service, samples from a few later patients were sequenced in-house on an Illumina MiSeq and processed with MiXCR. A peak of at least 4% donor T cells among recipient peripheral blood mononuclear cells was the definition used for donor T cell macrochimerism.

Study-wide findings and limitations: Early after transplant, peak levels of circulating GvH clones were associated with declines in HvG clones. Conclusions were limited by the relatively low number and heterogeneity of intestinal transplant patients. GvH clones were detected in recipient bone marrow, and some appeared earlier in ileal mucosa or blood, consistent with an intestinal mucosal origin. Patients with donor T cell macrochimerism had high GvH to HvG T cell clonal ratios in their allografts.

The receptor library was made with the immunoSEQ multiplex PCR assay. For most patients, genomic DNA was isolated using the Qiagen DNeasy Blood and Tissue Kit and was shipped frozen to Adaptive Biotechnologies for TCR sequencing. High-throughput TCR-beta CDR3 sequencing of genomic DNA from most patients was performed by Adaptive Biotechnologies. The paper's processing steps were these. TCR sequencing data for around 20 patients were retrieved from Adaptive's ImmunoSEQ software; three other patients were processed with MiXCR and VDJtools. To correct CD4 versus CD8 sorting errors, any sequence found in both subsets at a frequency ratio below 5:1 was removed. CDR3 nucleotide sequences shared between donor and recipient were removed because the origin of such sequences could not be assigned. Alloreactive clones required at least 2-fold expansion over unstimulated cells and minimum CFSE-low frequency of 0.002% (template counts) or 0.001% (read counts). Clones detected in sequenced pre-transplant spleen, lymph node, or MLR CFSE-low populations of the donor or recipient were defined as mappable. Cumulative frequency of alloreactive clones was calculated as a percentage of all sequences weighted by copy number. TCRdb mirrors the immuneACCESS table, restricted to in-frame sequences. Some clones are absent from its copies; in checked studies, under half trace to an unresolved V gene, and the reason for the others is unknown. The DNA was the basis for D and trimming; V, J and clone size are from that table. The sample yields about 110,000 clones; roughly 87% were counted once. Approximately 0.76% of the sample is in the top ten clones.

Reading from cysteine to phenylalanine, the CDR3 counts 15 amino acids. The CDR3 DNA has 45 bases and is translated from base 1. Based on the germline V gene (reference sequence), the CDR1 and CDR2 sequences are PRHDT and FYEKMQ. The input for sequencing was unstimulated CD4+ T cells sorted from spleen or lymph node cells, taken before transplant. Recombination connected TRBV13 to TRBJ2-5; TRBD1 aligns with 10 central bases. The J call may be wrong; the DNA end is better matched by TRBJ2-7. This receptor was identified in a human donor who was the organ donor for an intestinal transplant. The DNA sequence is TGTGCCAGCAGCATGCGACCGGGACAGGGGTACGAGCAGTACTTC. This encodes CASSMRPGQGYEQYF.